Listed here are 27 T cell receptor beta chains from one sample, sequenced in a study of T cells in Graves' hyperthyroidism and ophthalmopathy. TCR beta CDR3 region amplification was performed from RNA transcripts. An initial round of RT-PCR targeting the TCR CDR3 relied on the HTBI primer set. TCRdb reprocessed the multiplex PCR reads with MiXCR, giving one entry per CDR3 protein. The table records some 150,000 distinct CDR3 sequences, around 20% of them present only once. The specimen sequenced was blood. Every receptor here comes from a woman aged 45 to 65 with Graves' hyperthyroidism that later progressed to Graves' ophthalmopathy.

There are a few counts of this clonotype. A read error may be the cause here, since a much bigger clone is one base away. The chain carries TRBV6-1 and TRBJ2-1, with D tentatively TRBD2 (8 bases). Germline V gene lookup returns CDR1 MNHNS and CDR2 SASEGT. CDR3 length: 14 amino acids. CDR3 protein: CASSRGTSYNEQSF. CDR3 DNA: TGTGCCAGCAGCAGGGGGACTAGTTACAATGAGCAGTCCTTC.

This clonotype showed up many times. The chain couples TRBV29-1 to TRBJ1-1, with D maybe TRBD1 (5 bases). V lost 5 bases to trimming and J lost 1 base, with 11 bases between them. The germline gives CDR1 SQVTM, CDR2 ANQGSEA. The CDR3 covers 13 residues. The CDR3 DNA sequence: TGCAGCGTTTCCCGTGGGGCGAACACTGAAGCTTTCTTT. Translating it yields CSVSRGANTEAFF.

This clonotype was counted at least ten times. The chain carries TRBV5-1 and TRBJ1-1; D call uncertain. The CDR3 sequence is 12 residues long. The V end lost 4 bases, the J end lost 7 bases, and 11 bases lay between the germline ends. The V gene's germline CDR1 is SGHRS and CDR2 YFSETQ. The CDR3 protein is CASSPEGYEAFF. CDR3 coding DNA: TGCGCCAGCAGCCCTGAAGGGTATGAAGCTTTCTTT.

This sequence joins TRBV3-1 and TRBJ1-3, with D perhaps matching TRBD1 (5 bases). Germline lookup yields CDR1 LGHDT and CDR2 YNNKEL (reference sequence). The CDR3 is made up of 15 amino acids. The germline V and J ends were trimmed by 2 bases and 8 bases, with 16 bases remaining between them. In DNA form, the CDR3 reads TGTGCCAGCAGCCAAAGAAGGAGGGGCTCGGACACCATATATTTT. Its translation is CASSQRRRGSDTIYF.

This clonotype was counted many times. This chain links TRBV12-3 or TRBV12-4 with TRBJ1-5; 8 positions agree with TRBD1. V dropped 6 bases and J dropped 5; count of bases not matched to a gene: 12. This CDR3 spans 16 amino acids. Here the CDR3 DNA reads TGTGCCAGCAGACCCAGGACAGGGAACGGCGATCAGCCCCAGCATTTT. Its translation is CASRPRTGNGDQPQHF.

This clonotype was detected ten times or more. The J gene is TRBJ2-2, the V gene TRBV28; D might be TRBD2 (5 bases). V lost 7 bases to trimming and J lost 7 bases, with 13 bases between them. Germline assignment: CDR1 MDHEN and CDR2 SYDVKM. The CDR3 loop spans 13 amino acids. The DNA for the CDR3 is TGTGCCAGCACCCGGGGAGAGGACGGGGAGCTGTTTTTT. It encodes CASTRGEDGELFF.

The rearrangement joins TRBV28 to TRBJ1-2; 7 nucleotides match TRBD1. The germline CDR1 and CDR2 sequences are MDHEN and SYDVKM. The J segment lost 5 bases and the V segment lost 7 bases, leaving 19 bases of the junction unmatched. The CDR3 has 17 amino acids. The DNA of the CDR3 is TGTGCCAGCACAGACCGAGGGAACAGGGGACACAAATATGGCTACACCTTC. Amino acids: CASTDRGNRGHKYGYTF.

In this sample, this clonotype turned up many times. A read error may explain this, as a much larger clone is one base away. V is TRBV28 and J is TRBJ1-5, with 7 bases aligning to TRBD1. The V and J ends lost 6 bases and 5 bases, in that order; junction bases with no gene match: 7. Germline CDR1 MDHEN, CDR2 SYDVKM. The CDR3 totals 14 residues. The CDR3 here is CASSPGTEYQPQHF. DNA for the CDR3: TGTGCCAGCAGCCCCGGGACAGAGTATCAGCCCCAGCATTTT.

This chain connects TRBV28 to TRBJ1-5; TRBD1 aligns across 7 bases. Germline V CDR1 and CDR2: MDHEN, SYDVKM. The CDR3 covers 17 residues. The V gene end was trimmed by 3 bases and the J gene end by 1 base; junction bases not matched to a gene: 9. The chain's CDR3 is CASSFPGGRRSNQPQHF. The CDR3 DNA is TGTGCCAGCAGTTTCCCAGGGGGTCGTCGCAGCAATCAGCCCCAGCATTTT.

The table lists this clonotype with many counts. The rearrangement links TRBV28 to TRBJ1-2; weak D call: TRBD1 (6 bases). There are 14 residues in the CDR3. Germline values: CDR1 MDHEN, CDR2 SYDVKM. V shed 5 bases and J shed 4 bases, with 14 bases lying between them. Written as DNA, the CDR3 is TGTGCCAGCAGTACCTCAGGGGTTATCTATGGCTACACCTTC. Translation: CASSTSGVIYGYTF.

The V and J genes are TRBV6-2 or TRBV6-3 and TRBJ2-3; TRBD2 is a possible D gene (6 bases). The CDR3 loop spans 16 amino acids. Trimming shortened V by 0 bases and J by 3 bases, and 13 bases separated the two germline ends. Germline assignment: CDR1 MNHEY and CDR2 SVGEGT. The CDR3 here is CASSYSSRGFTDTQYF. The DNA for the CDR3 is TGTGCCAGCAGTTACTCGAGTCGGGGGTTTACAGATACGCAGTATTTT.

This clonotype was picked up many times. The chain is built from TRBV28 and TRBJ2-5; 7 bases are a match to TRBD1. This CDR3 is 15 amino acids long. The germline CDR1 and CDR2 sequences are MDHEN and SYDVKM. V trimming: 4 bases; J trimming: 1 base; junction bases outside the gene matches: 6. CDR3 nucleotide sequence: TGTGCCAGCAGTTCGCGCCGGGACAGCCAAGAGACCCAGTACTTC. It specifies CASSSRRDSQETQYF. The whole variable domain, remainder taken from reference TRBV28 and TRBJ2-5, is DVKVTQSSRYLVKRTGEKVFLECVQDMDHENMFWYRQDPGLGLRLIYFSYDVKMKEKGDIPEGYSVSREKKERFSLILESASTNQTSMYLCASSSRRDSQETQYFGPGTRLLVL.

This clonotype was counted at least ten times. The genes are TRBV12-3 or TRBV12-4 and TRBJ2-1; 8 bases line up with TRBD2. This CDR3 is 15 amino acids long. Trimming removed 6 bases from V and 0 bases from J; junction bases left unmatched: 4. CDR3 sequence (DNA): TGTGCCAGCAGCCTACTAGCGGCCTCCTACAATGAGCAGTTCTTC. Its protein product is CASSLLAASYNEQFF.

This clonotype showed up just a few times. This chain joins TRBV19 and TRBJ2-7; no reliable D call. The CDR3 runs to 13 residues. Germline V gives CDR1 LNHDA, CDR2 SQIVND (reference sequence). The V end lost 5 bases, the J end lost 4 bases, and 12 bases lay between the germline ends. The CDR3 is CASSLTTRYEQYF. As DNA, the CDR3 is TGTGCCAGTAGTCTCACTACCCGTTACGAGCAGTACTTC.

This clonotype was seen ten or more times. The chain's CDR3 is CASSPPVGSGRAGEQFF. As DNA, the CDR3 is TGTGCCAGCAGCCCCCCCGTGGGAAGCGGGAGGGCGGGTGAGCAGTTCTTC. The chain carries TRBV13 and TRBJ2-1, with TRBD2 identical over 10 bases. The CDR3 has 17 amino acids. Per germline, CDR1 PRHDT and CDR2 FYEKMQ (reference sequence). The ends lost 5 bases at V and 9 bases at J; junction bases unmatched: 16.

A note on this clonotype: A much bigger clone sits one base away, suggesting this may be a read error. The rearrangement joins TRBV3-1 to TRBJ2-1, with a possible D match to TRBD2 (6 bases). The CDR3 has 17 residues. Germline V gene lookup returns CDR1 LGHDT and CDR2 YNNKEL (reference sequence). CDR3 loop: CASTQDRDGRAYNEQFF. The DNA for the CDR3 is TGTGCCAGCACCCAAGATCGGGACGGGAGAGCCTACAATGAGCAGTTCTTC.

The chain couples TRBV2 to TRBJ2-1; 16 nucleotides align to TRBD2. V shed 8 bases and J 2 bases; nucleotides not matched to a gene: 24. Germline assignment: CDR1 SNHLY and CDR2 FYNNEI. The CDR3 loop spans 23 amino acids. CDR3 region: CASQPRQGLAGGYRRGTYNEQFF. The CDR3 DNA is TGTGCCAGCCAACCTAGACAGGGACTAGCGGGAGGGTACCGTCGGGGCACCTACAATGAGCAGTTCTTC.

This sequence joins TRBV7-9 and TRBJ1-4; D unresolved. The CDR3 has 18 amino acids. Germline V gene lookup returns CDR1 SEHNR and CDR2 FQNEAQ (reference sequence). Trimming shortened V by 0 bases and J by 1 base, and 15 bases separated the two germline ends. The CDR3 sequence is CASSLARAGLGTNEKLFF. In DNA form, the CDR3 reads TGTGCCAGCAGCTTAGCGAGGGCAGGCCTGGGAACTAATGAAAAACTGTTTTTT.

This clonotype was observed at least ten times. The V gene is TRBV6-5, the J gene TRBJ1-1; D may be TRBD1 (6 bases). Germline V CDR1 and CDR2: MNHEY, SVGAGI. Trimming stripped 2 bases from V and 4 bases from J, with 11 bases between. The CDR3 loop spans 14 amino acids. CDR3 nucleotides: TGTGCCAGCAGTTACGGGGCAGGGGCCACTGAAGCTTTCTTT. Protein: CASSYGAGATEAFF.

This clonotype was counted a few times. The rearrangement uses TRBV9 and TRBJ2-3; D gene uncertain. V lost 3 bases and J lost 0, with 11 bases in between. Germline V gene data show CDR1 as SGDLS and CDR2 as YYNGEE. The CDR3 has 15 amino acids. The chain's CDR3 is CASSATQPSTDTQYF. In DNA form, the CDR3 reads TGTGCCAGCAGCGCCACCCAGCCTAGCACAGATACGCAGTATTTT.

V usage is TRBV30 and J usage is TRBJ1-3; D not certain. Germline V CDR1 and CDR2: GTSNPN, SVGIG (reference sequence). CDR3 length: 13 residues. V was pared by 0 bases and J by 3 bases, with 6 bases between. The CDR3: CAWSVGLGNTIYF. CDR3 sequence (DNA): TGTGCCTGGAGTGTAGGCCTTGGAAACACCATATATTTT.

As for this clonotype: A much larger clonotype is one base distant, so this may be a read error. The chain combines TRBV7-9 with TRBJ1-1; D is uncertain. V gave up 5 bases and J gave up 3 bases, with 10 bases separating them. CDR1 is SEHNR and CDR2 is FQNEAQ in the germline V gene (reference sequence). There are 13 residues in the CDR3. The CDR3 spells CASSKEQYTEAFF. The CDR3 bases are TGTGCCAGCAGCAAGGAGCAGTACACTGAAGCTTTCTTT.

This clonotype was observed at least ten times. The chain couples TRBV20-1 to TRBJ2-1; TRBD2 aligns across 13 bases. Losses at the gene ends were 8 bases for V and 9 bases for J; bases not matched to a gene: 13. The CDR3 totals 15 residues. Germline CDR1 and CDR2: DFQATT and SNEGSKA (reference sequence). CDR3 bases: TGCAGTACTTACGCGACTAGCGGGAGGAGGGGTGAGCAGTTCTTC. Translation gives CSTYATSGRRGEQFF.

A remark on this clonotype: The conserved closing phenylalanine or tryptophan is absent in this CDR3, likely reflecting a read error. Because the CDR3's place on the DNA is in doubt, the DNA is left out and the CDR3 is given as listed by TCRdb. The chain recombines TRBV10-1 with TRBJ1-5. From its first to its last residue, the CDR3 has 8 amino acids. In germline, CDR1 is WNHNN, CDR2 SYGVQD (reference sequence). CDR3 protein: CASSELGS.

The chain carries TRBV4-1 and TRBJ1-2, with unresolved D. Germline values: CDR1 MGHRA, CDR2 YSYEKL. V was trimmed by 1 base and J by 0 bases, leaving 6 bases between them. CDR3 length equals 14 residues. The DNA for the CDR3 is TGCGCCAGCAGCCAAGCCACCTCTAACTATGGCTACACCTTC. Amino acids: CASSQATSNYGYTF.

This chain connects TRBV7-9 to TRBJ2-1, with 12 bases identical to TRBD2. V lost 1 base, J lost 8 bases, and 9 bases stayed unmatched. Germline-derived CDR1 and CDR2 are SEHNR and FQNEAQ (reference sequence). This CDR3 region has 17 residues. CDR3 region: CASSLDGTGLAGDEQFF. For the CDR3, the DNA is TGTGCCAGCAGCTTAGATGGGACGGGACTAGCGGGTGATGAGCAGTTCTTC.

Many counts were recorded for this clonotype. The chain is built from TRBV2 and TRBJ1-2; perhaps TRBD1 as D (6 bases). Germline CDR1 is SNHLY and CDR2 is FYNNEI. V lost 6 bases and J 2 bases, leaving 13 bases between the germline ends. The CDR3 covers 14 residues. The CDR3 DNA reads TGTGCCAGCAGCGACAGGCCCAAGAACTATGGCTACACCTTC. This translates into CASSDRPKNYGYTF. Complete variable domain (other parts from reference TRBV2 and TRBJ1-2): EPEVTQTPSHQVTQMGQEVILRCVPISNHLYFYWYRQILGQKVEFLVSFYNNEISEKSEIFDDQFSVERPDGSNFTLKIRSTKLEDSAMYFCASSDRPKNYGYTFGSGTRLTVV.